This T cell receptor (beta chain) comes out of a study of blood T cell repertoires in COVID-19. About the study: The study drew acute and convalescent COVID-19 samples from the United States, Italy and Spain. T cells, B-cell-depleted T cells, or PBMCs supplied cDNA or gDNA.

Methods used by the authors: The authors estimated nucleated cell counts from reference gene primer amplification. Clones were sequenced by immunoSEQ multiplex PCR, and TCRdb holds only the in-frame ones, with some missing. V, J and clone size reflect that table, while D and trimming were determined from the DNA. The profile covers 110,000 or so clones, with approximately 71% appearing a single time and approximately 8% taken by the ten largest. This clone was picked up a small number of times. CDR3 length: 16 amino acids. CDR1 and CDR2 (germline): SGHTA, FQGNSA. Trimming removed 3 bases from V and 0 bases from J; junction bases left unmatched: 3.

V is TRBV7-2 and J is TRBJ1-3; 9 bases map to TRBD1. Sequencing was carried out using peripheral blood. This receptor was obtained from a human donor in a cohort sampled during active COVID-19. The chain's CDR3 is CASSFDRGDSGNTIYF. For the CDR3, the DNA is TGTGCCAGCAGCTTCGACAGGGGGGACTCTGGAAACACCATATATTTT.